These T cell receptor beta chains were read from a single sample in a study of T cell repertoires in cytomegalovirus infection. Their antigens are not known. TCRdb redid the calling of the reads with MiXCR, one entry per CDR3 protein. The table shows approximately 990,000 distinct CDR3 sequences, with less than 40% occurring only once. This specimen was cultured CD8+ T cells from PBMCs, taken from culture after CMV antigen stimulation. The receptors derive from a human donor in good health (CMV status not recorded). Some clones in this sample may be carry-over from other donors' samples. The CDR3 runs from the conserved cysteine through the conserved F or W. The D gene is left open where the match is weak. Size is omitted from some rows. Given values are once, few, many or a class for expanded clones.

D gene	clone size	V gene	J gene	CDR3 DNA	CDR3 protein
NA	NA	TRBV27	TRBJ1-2	TGTGCCAGCGGATCAGGGGCGGTTTCCTACACCTTC	CASGSGAVSYTF
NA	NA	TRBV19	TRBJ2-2	TGTGCCAGTAGTATTAGTCATTTCGGGGTCGGGGAGCTGTTTTTT	CASSISHFGVGELFF
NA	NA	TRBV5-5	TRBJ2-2	TGTGCCAGCCTTCCGCACAGCGCGAACACCGGGGAGCTGTTTTTT	CASLPHSANTGELFF
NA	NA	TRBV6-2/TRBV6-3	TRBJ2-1	TGTGCCAGCAGTTACTCGGTGGTTAACTCCTACAATGAGCAGTTCTTC	CASSYSVVNSYNEQFF
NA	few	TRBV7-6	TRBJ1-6	TGTGCCAGCAGCTTAGCGCGAGGGGGTGAGGGCTCACCCCTCCACTTT	CASSLARGGEGSPLHF
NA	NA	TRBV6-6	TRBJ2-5	TGTGCCAGCACGAGGGATCAAGAGACCCAGTACTTC	CASTRDQETQYF
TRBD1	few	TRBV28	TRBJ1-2	TGTGCCAGCATCCCGACAGGGATAAACTATGGCTACACCTTC	CASIPTGINYGYTF
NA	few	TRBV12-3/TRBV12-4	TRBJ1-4	TGTGCCAGCAGTCCCGACGGGGTTCGGGAAAAACTGTTTTTT	CASSPDGVREKLFF
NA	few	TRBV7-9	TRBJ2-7	TGTGCCAGCAGCCTTCTCCGGACAAACGAGCAGTACTTC	CASSLLRTNEQYF
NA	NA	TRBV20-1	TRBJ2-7	TGCAGTGCAGAGAGGTGGGACGAGCAGTACTTC	CSAERWDEQYF
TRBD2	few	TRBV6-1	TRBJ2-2	TGTGCCAGCCTTGCCGGACTAGCGGGGCACGCGAACACCGGGGAGCTGTTTTTT	CASLAGLAGHANTGELFF
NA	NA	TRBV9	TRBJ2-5	TGTGCCAGCAGCGTAGCTGGAAGGGTGGCAGAGACCCAGTACTTC	CASSVAGRVAETQYF
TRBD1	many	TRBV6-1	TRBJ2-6	TGTGCCAGCAGTGAAAATACAGGGGGTACTCGGTCTGGGGCCAACGTCCTGACTTTC	CASSENTGGTRSGANVLTF
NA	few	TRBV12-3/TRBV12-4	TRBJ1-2	TGTGCCAGCAGTTTGAGGGTGACCTATGGCTACACCTTC	CASSLRVTYGYTF
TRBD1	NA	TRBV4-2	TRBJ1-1	TGTGCCAGCAGCCAATTGAAGGGGGCGGATGCTTTCTTT	CASSQLKGADAFF
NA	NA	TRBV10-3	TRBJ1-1	TGTGCCATCAGTGAAAATAAAGTTAACACTGAAGCTTTCTTT	CAISENKVNTEAFF
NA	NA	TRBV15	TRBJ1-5	TGTGCCACCAGCCCGGAGAGGCAAAGGGGCAATCAGCCCCAGCATTTT	CATSPERQRGNQPQHF
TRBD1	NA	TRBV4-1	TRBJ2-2	TGCGCCAGCAGCCACCGGGACAGGAACACCGGGGAGCTGTTTTTT	CASSHRDRNTGELFF
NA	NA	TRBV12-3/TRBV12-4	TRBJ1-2	TGTGCCAGCAGTTGGGGCCCGGGGCCCACCTATGGCTACACCTTC	CASSWGPGPTYGYTF
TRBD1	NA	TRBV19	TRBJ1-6	TGTGCCAGTAGTATCGTCGGGACAGGGTATTCACCCCTCCACTTT	CASSIVGTGYSPLHF
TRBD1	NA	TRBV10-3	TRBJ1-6	TGTGCCATCAGCCCAGGGACAGCCTATAATTCACCCCTCCACTTT	CAISPGTAYNSPLHF
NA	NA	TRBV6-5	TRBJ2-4	TGTGCCAGCAGCCCCCGCCCATACCTAGCCAAAAACATTCAGTACTTC	CASSPRPYLAKNIQYF
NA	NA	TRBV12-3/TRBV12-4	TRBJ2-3	TGTGCCAGCAGTGACCTGCAGGGGCCCACTAGCATAGATACGCAGTATTTT	CASSDLQGPTSIDTQYF
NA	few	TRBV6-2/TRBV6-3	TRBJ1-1	TGTGCCAGCAGAGAACCAGGGAAAACTGAAGCTTTCTTT	CASREPGKTEAFF
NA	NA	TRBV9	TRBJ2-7	TGTGCCAGCAGCGTCCCGGGTCGAGAGCAGTACTTC	CASSVPGREQYF
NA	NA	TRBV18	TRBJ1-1	TGTGCCAGCTCACCAATAGTCAACGGTGAAGCTTTCTTT	CASSPIVNGEAFF
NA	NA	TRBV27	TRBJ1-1	TGTACCAGCATCGGAGACACACTCCAAGCTTTCTTT	CTSIGDTLQAFF
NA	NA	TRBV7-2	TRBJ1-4	TGTGCCAGCAGCCTACACCGGGAGTCTAATGAAAAACTGTTTTTT	CASSLHRESNEKLFF
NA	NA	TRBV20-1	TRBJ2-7	TGCAGTGCTCCCAGGGGGGCCGGAGAGCAGTACTTC	CSAPRGAGEQYF
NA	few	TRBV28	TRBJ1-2	TGTGCCAGCAGTTTCCCCGGAGATGTCTATGGCTACACCTTC	CASSFPGDVYGYTF
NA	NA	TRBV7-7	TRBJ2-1	TGTGCTAGCAGCTTAGCGTACGGGTTCAATGAGCAGTTCTTC	CASSLAYGFNEQFF
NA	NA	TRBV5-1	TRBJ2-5	TGCGCCAGCAGCGGCGGGACGGATCAAGAGACCCAGTACTTC	CASSGGTDQETQYF
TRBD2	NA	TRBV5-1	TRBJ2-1	TGCGTCAGCAGCTTTCCAAGCGGGGGGATCTCGCCTTACAATGAGCAGTTCTTC	CVSSFPSGGISPYNEQFF
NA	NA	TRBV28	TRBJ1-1	TGTGCCAGCACCATTAGCGGGGGGGGGTCGAACACTGAAGCTTTCTTT	CASTISGGGSNTEAFF
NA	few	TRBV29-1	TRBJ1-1	TGCAGCGTTACTAGATTGGGGAAGAACACTGAAGCTTTCTTT	CSVTRLGKNTEAFF
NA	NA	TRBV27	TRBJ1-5	TGTGCCAGCAGTTTAAGTCGGTCTTTACAGCCCCAGCATTTT	CASSLSRSLQPQHF
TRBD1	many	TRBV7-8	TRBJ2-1	TGTGCCAGCAGCTTAGCGACAGGGATCTATGAGCAGTTCTTC	CASSLATGIYEQFF
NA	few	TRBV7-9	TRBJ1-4	TGTGCCAGCAGCGCTAGGGACGGAAGAAATGAAAAACTGTTTTTT	CASSARDGRNEKLFF
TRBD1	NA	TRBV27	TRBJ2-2	TGTGCCAGCAGTACAGGGGTGGGCACCGGGGAGCTGTTTTTT	CASSTGVGTGELFF
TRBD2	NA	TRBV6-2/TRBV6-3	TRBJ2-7	TGTGCCAGCAGTTACTCGACTAGCGGGGGGCCCTACGAGCAGTACTTC	CASSYSTSGGPYEQYF
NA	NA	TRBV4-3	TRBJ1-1	TGCGCCAGCAGCGAATGGAAGAACACTGAAGCTTTCTTT	CASSEWKNTEAFF
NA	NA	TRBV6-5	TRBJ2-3	TGTGCCAGCAGGAGCCGGGAGGGGGCCCCCACAGATACGCAGTATTTT	CASRSREGAPTDTQYF
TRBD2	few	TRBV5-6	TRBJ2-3	TGTGCCAGCACCGGGCGAGAGCGGGGACGGGCGGATACGCAGTATTTT	CASTGRERGRADTQYF
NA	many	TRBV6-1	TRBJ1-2	TGTGCCAGCAGTCCCACACGATACTATGGCTACACCTTC	CASSPTRYYGYTF
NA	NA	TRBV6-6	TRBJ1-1	TGTGCCAGCACTTGGACGGGGACTGAAGCTTTCTTT	CASTWTGTEAFF
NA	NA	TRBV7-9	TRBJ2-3	TGTGCCAGCAGCTTGCAGGCGGTTGGGATAATCACAGATACGCAGTATTTT	CASSLQAVGIITDTQYF
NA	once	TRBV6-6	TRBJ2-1	TGTGCCAGCATTGCCGAGGCTCCTTACCTCCATGAGCAGTTCTTC	CASIAEAPYLHEQFF
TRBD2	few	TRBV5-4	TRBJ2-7	TGTGCCAGCAGCTTGGTACGGGGGGCCTACGAGCAGTACTTC	CASSLVRGAYEQYF
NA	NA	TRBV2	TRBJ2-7	TGTGCCCTGGGCGGGGAGAGCTCCTACGAGCAGTACTTC	CALGGESSYEQYF
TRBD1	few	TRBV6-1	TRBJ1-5	TGTGCCAGCAGTCCTAGGACAGGGGGCGCTTACAATCAGCCCCAGCATTTT	CASSPRTGGAYNQPQHF